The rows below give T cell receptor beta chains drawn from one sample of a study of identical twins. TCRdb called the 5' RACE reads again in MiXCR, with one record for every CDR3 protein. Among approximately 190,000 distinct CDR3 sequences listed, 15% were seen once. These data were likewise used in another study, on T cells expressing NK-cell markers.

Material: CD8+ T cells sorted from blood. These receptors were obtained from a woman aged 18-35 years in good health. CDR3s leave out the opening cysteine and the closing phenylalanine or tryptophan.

SARARRGDSNQPQH,TRBV20-1,TRBJ1-5
ASGGASNEKLF,TRBV7-6,TRBJ1-4
SARDLGGLAFGEQF,TRBV20-1,TRBJ2-1
ATAFERERYNEQF,TRBV10-3,TRBJ2-1
ASSREGRDNEQF,TRBV4-1,TRBJ2-1
ASSRDSRGFQF,TRBV12-3/TRBV12-4,TRBJ2-1
ASSPTSTQVETQY,TRBV3-1,TRBJ2-5
AISDGGGSPGELF,TRBV10-3,TRBJ2-2
SVASGWASGYNEQF,TRBV29-1,TRBJ2-1
ASSLRGRAHEQY,TRBV27,TRBJ2-7
SARDLTSGSPNEQF,TRBV20-1,TRBJ2-1
ASSPALAARQETQY,TRBV7-9,TRBJ2-5
ASSLLADSSYEQY,TRBV7-3,TRBJ2-7
ASSLYPGLYEQY,TRBV5-1,TRBJ2-7
ASSFVPSTGELF,TRBV12-3/TRBV12-4,TRBJ2-2
ASSPPGLPGELF,TRBV27,TRBJ2-2
ASSLIDEQY,TRBV12-3/TRBV12-4,TRBJ2-7
ASSQPHRTGELF,TRBV12-3/TRBV12-4,TRBJ2-2
ASSESHEAGAIDEQF,TRBV10-1,TRBJ2-1
AWSGAGTPFGGDTQY,TRBV30,TRBJ2-3
ASSEAGQLYNEQF,TRBV2,TRBJ2-1
ATLAGENNEQF,TRBV6-1,TRBJ2-1
ASSFSGTGEAF,TRBV27,TRBJ1-1
ASNSGQAYGYT,TRBV10-2,TRBJ1-2
ASSFMGRMDQPQH,TRBV11-2,TRBJ1-5
ASSSFGRDTH,TRBV11-3,TRBJ1-2
ASSEEGVTGELF,TRBV6-4,TRBJ2-2
AISGSVTGTGEPGLTYNEQF,TRBV10-3,TRBJ2-1
ASSWDTPYEQY,TRBV7-8,TRBJ2-7
SVLPGLAGETPSHEQY,TRBV20-1,TRBJ2-7
ASSPQMVGNEQF,TRBV9,TRBJ2-1
ATRTGGARRAPIPNEQF,TRBV10-3,TRBJ2-1
ASSPGVSYEQY,TRBV7-6,TRBJ2-7
ASSGQVSYNEQF,TRBV7-8,TRBJ2-1
SAPPRGGSYEQY,TRBV20-1,TRBJ2-7
ASSPLPGTSGDWQY,TRBV12-3/TRBV12-4,TRBJ2-7
ASSLIGGKNIQY,TRBV27,TRBJ2-4
ASSVLGDPQETQY,TRBV9,TRBJ2-5
ASSQMGTGVSYEQY,TRBV14,TRBJ2-7
ASSPRPGQGMLSTEAF,TRBV18,TRBJ1-1
SSTGGENTGELF,TRBV20-1,TRBJ2-2
ASRGLQSYEQY,TRBV12-3/TRBV12-4,TRBJ2-7
AISDPGQGAADTQY,TRBV10-3,TRBJ2-3
ASSVVDVTGVSTDTQY,TRBV9,TRBJ2-3
ASSLGTTEAF,TRBV7-9,TRBJ1-1
ASSSRDIGELF,TRBV9,TRBJ2-2
ASSREEEGYGYT,TRBV5-1,TRBJ1-2
ASSYSGVTGANVLT,TRBV6-5,TRBJ2-6
ASSLGRGAYEQY,TRBV27,TRBJ2-7
ASSETSGRVGNEQF,TRBV6-2/TRBV6-3,TRBJ2-1
ASSLARGYYGYT,TRBV7-9,TRBJ1-2